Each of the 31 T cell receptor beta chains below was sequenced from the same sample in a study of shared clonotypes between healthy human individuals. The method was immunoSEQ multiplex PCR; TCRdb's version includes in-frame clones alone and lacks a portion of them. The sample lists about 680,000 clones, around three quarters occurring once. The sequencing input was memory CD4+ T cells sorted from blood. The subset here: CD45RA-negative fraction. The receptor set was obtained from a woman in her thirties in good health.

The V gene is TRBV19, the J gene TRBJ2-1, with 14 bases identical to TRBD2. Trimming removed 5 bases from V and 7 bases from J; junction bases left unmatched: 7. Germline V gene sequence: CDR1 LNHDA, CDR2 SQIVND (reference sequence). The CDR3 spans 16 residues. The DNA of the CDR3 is TGTGCCAGTAGTGCCCACGGGACTAGCGGGAGTAATGAGCAGTTCTTC. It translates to CASSAHGTSGSNEQFF.

The CDR3 DNA reads TGTGCCCTCGCGGGGGCTAGCGGACAAGAGACCCAGTACTTC. Translation gives CALAGASGQETQYF. The chain joins TRBV6-1 to TRBJ2-5, with D maybe TRBD2 (7 bases). The length of the CDR3 is 14 residues. The V and J ends lost 11 bases and 2 bases respectively, with 18 bases between them. Germline V gene lookup returns CDR1 MNHNS and CDR2 SASEGT.

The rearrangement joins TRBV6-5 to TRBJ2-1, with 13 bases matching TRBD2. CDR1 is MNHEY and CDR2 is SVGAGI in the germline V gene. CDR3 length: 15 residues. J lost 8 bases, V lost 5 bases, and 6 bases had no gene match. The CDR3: CASSARLAGGYEQFF. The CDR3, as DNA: TGTGCCAGCAGTGCTAGACTAGCGGGAGGCTATGAGCAGTTCTTC.

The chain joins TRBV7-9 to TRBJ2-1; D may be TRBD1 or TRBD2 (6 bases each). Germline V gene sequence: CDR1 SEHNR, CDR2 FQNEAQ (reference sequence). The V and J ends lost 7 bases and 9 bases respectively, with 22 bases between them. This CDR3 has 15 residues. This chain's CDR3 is CASKPTGRGAGEQFF. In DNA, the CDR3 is TGTGCCAGCAAACCAACGGGCAGGGGAGCGGGTGAGCAGTTCTTC.

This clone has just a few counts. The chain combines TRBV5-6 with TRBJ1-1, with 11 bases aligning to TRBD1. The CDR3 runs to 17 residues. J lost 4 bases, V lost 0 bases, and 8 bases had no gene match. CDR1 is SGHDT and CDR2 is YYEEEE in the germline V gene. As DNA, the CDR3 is TGTGCCAGCAGCTTGGCGTCCCGGACAGGGGGCCTCACTGAAGCTTTCTTT. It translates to CASSLASRTGGLTEAFF.

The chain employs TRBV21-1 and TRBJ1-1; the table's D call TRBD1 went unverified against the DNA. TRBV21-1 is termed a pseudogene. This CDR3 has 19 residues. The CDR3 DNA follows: TGTGCCAGCAGCAAATCCTCACGACAGGTCTACTCAATGAACACTGAAGCTTTCTTT. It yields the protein CASSKSSRQVYSMNTEAFF.

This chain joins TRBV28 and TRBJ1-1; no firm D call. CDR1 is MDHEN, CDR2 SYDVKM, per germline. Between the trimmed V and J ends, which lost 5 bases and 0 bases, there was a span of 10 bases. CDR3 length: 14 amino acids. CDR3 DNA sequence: TGTGCCAGCAGTCCCCCACATCTGAACACTGAAGCTTTCTTT. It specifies CASSPPHLNTEAFF. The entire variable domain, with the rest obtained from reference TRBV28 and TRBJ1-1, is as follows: DVKVTQSSRYLVKRTGEKVFLECVQDMDHENMFWYRQDPGLGLRLIYFSYDVKMKEKGDIPEGYSVSREKKERFSLILESASTNQTSMYLCASSPPHLNTEAFFGQGTRLTVV.

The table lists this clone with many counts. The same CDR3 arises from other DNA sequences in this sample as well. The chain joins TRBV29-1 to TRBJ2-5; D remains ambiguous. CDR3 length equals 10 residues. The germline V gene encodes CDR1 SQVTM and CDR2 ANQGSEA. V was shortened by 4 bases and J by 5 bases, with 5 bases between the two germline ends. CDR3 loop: CSVGSETQYF. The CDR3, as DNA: TGCAGCGTTGGGTCGGAGACCCAGTACTTC.

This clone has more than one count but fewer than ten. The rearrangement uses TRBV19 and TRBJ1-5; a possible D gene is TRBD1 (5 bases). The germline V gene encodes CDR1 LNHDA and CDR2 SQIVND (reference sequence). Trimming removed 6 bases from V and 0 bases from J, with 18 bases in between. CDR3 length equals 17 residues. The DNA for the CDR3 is TGTGCCAGTAGCGAGAGGGGCGCGGGGAATAGCAATCAGCCCCAGCATTTT. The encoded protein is CASSERGAGNSNQPQHF.

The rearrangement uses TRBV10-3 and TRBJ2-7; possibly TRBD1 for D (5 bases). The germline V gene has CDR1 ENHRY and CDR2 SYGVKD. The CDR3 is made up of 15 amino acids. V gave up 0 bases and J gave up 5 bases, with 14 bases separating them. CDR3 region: CAISESTVGLHEQYF. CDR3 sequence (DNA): TGTGCCATCAGTGAGTCAACTGTGGGGCTCCACGAGCAGTACTTC.

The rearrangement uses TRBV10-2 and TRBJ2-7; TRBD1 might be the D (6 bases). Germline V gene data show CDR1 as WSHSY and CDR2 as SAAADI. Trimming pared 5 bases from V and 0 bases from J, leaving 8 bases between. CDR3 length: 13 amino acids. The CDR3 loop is CASSRRGSYEQYF. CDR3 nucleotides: TGCGCCAGCAGTCGCAGGGGCTCCTACGAGCAGTACTTC.

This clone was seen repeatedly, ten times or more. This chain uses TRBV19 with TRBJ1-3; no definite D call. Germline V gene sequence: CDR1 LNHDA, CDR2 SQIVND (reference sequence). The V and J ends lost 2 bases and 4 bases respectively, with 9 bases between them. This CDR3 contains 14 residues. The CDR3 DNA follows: TGTGCCAGTAGTATAAGCAAATCCGGAAACACCATATATTTT. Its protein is CASSISKSGNTIYF.

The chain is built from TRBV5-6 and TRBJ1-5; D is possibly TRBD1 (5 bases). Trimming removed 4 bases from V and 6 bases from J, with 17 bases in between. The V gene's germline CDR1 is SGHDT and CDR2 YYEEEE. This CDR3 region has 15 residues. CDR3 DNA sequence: TGTGCCAGCAGCCAAGGACATTCCGACATTCAGCCCCAGCATTTT. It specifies CASSQGHSDIQPQHF.

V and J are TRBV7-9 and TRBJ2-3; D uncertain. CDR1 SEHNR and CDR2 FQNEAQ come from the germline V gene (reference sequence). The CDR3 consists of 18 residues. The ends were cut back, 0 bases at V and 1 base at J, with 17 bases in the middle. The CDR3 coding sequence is TGTGCCAGCAGCTTAGCCTGGGATGCTGTTGGAGGCACAGATACGCAGTATTTT. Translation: CASSLAWDAVGGTDTQYF.

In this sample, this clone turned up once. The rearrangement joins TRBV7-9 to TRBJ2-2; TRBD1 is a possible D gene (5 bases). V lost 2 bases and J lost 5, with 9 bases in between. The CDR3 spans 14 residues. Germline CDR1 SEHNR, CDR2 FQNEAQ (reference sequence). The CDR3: CASSLMGRTGELFF. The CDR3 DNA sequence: TGTGCCAGCAGCTTAATGGGGCGGACCGGGGAGCTGTTTTTT.

The CDR3 region is CASSGFSALPPMNTEAFF. CDR3 bases: TGTGCCAGCAGTGGTTTTTCAGCATTGCCGCCTATGAACACTGAAGCTTTCTTT. The chain combines TRBV25-1 with TRBJ1-1; D not certain. Germline CDR1 reads MGHDK; CDR2 reads SYGVNS. V lost 4 bases and J lost 0, with 21 bases in between. This CDR3 has 18 residues.

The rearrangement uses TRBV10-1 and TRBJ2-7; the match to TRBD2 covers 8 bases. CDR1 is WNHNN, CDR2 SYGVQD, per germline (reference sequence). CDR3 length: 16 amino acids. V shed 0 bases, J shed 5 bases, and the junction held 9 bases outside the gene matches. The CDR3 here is CASSESSVAGGNEQYF. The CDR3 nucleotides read TGCGCCAGCAGTGAGTCTTCGGTGGCGGGAGGCAACGAGCAGTACTTC.

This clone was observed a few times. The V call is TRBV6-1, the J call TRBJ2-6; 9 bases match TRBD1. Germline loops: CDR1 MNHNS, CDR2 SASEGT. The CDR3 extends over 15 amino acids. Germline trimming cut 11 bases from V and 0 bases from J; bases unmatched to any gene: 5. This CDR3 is CAGGTGSSGANVLTF. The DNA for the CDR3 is TGTGCCGGAGGGACAGGGAGCTCTGGGGCCAACGTCCTGACTTTC.

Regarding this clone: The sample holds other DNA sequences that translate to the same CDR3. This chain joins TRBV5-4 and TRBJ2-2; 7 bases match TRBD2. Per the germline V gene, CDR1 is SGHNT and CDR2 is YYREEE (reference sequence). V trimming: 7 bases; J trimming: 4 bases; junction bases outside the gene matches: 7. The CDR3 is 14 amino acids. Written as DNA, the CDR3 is TGTGCCAGCTCTAAAGCGGGACTCACCGGGGAGCTGTTTTTT. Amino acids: CASSKAGLTGELFF.

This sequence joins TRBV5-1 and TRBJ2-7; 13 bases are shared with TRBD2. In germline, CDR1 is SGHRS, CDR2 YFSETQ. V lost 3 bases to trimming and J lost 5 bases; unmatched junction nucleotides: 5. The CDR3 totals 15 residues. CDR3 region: CASSSGLAGDHEQYF. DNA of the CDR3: TGCGCCAGCAGCTCAGGACTAGCGGGAGACCACGAGCAGTACTTC.

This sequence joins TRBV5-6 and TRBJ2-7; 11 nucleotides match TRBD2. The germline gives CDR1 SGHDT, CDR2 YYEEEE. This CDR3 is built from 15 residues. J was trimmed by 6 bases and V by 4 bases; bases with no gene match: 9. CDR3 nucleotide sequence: TGTGCCAGCAGCCAAAAAGTAGCGGGAGGGCCCGAGCAGTACTTC. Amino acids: CASSQKVAGGPEQYF. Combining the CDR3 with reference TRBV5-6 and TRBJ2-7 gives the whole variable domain DAGVTQSPTHLIKTRGQQVTLRCSPKSGHDTVSWYQQALGQGPQFIFQYYEEEERQRGNFPDRFSGHQFPNYSSELNVNALLLGDSALYLCASSQKVAGGPEQYFGPGTRLTVT.

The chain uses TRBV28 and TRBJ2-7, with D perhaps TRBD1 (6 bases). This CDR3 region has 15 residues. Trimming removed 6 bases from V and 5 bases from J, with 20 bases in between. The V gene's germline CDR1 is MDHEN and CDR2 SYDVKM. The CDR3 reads CASRSPRGQPHEQYF. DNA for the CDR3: TGTGCCAGCAGATCCCCCCGGGGACAACCCCACGAGCAGTACTTC.

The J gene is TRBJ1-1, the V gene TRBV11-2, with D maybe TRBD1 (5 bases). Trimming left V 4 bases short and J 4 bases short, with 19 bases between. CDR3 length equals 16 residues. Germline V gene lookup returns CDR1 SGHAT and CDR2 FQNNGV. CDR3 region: CASSSRARDLGTEAFF. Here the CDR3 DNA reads TGTGCCAGCAGCTCCAGAGCCAGGGATCTGGGCACTGAAGCTTTCTTT.

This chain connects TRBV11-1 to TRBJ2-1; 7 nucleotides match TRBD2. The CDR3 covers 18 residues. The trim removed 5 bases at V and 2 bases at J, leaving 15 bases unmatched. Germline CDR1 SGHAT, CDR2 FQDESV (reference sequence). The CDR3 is CASSTPRPGGRAYNEQFF. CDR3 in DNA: TGTGCCAGCAGCACCCCCAGGCCGGGAGGCAGGGCCTACAATGAGCAGTTCTTC.

This CDR3 is CSARRDGPQYF. The CDR3 region has the DNA TGCAGTGCTCGTCGTGATGGCCCGCAGTATTTT. The chain carries TRBV20-1 and TRBJ2-3; the D is unclear. This CDR3 is built from 11 residues. CDR1 is DFQATT and CDR2 is SNEGSKA in the germline V gene (reference sequence). With 5 bases removed from V and 10 bases from J, the gap between germline ends came to 13 bases.

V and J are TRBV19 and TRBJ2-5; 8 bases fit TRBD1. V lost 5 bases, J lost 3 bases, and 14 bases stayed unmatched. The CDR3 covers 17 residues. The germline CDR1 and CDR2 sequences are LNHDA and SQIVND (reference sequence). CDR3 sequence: CASSSFGGTGDKETQYF. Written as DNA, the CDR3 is TGTGCCAGTAGTTCATTTGGCGGGACAGGAGACAAAGAGACCCAGTACTTC.

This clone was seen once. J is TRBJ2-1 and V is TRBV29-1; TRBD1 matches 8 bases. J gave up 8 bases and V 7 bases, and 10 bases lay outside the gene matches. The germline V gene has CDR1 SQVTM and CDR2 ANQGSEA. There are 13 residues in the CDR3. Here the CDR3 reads CSAGTGWGDEQFF. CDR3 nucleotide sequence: TGCAGCGCCGGGACAGGTTGGGGGGATGAGCAGTTCTTC.

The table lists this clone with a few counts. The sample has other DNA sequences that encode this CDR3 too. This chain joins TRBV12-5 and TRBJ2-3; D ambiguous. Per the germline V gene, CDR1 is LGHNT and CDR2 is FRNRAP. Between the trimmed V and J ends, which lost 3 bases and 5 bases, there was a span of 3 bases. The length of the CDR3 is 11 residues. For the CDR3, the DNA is TGTGCTAGTGGTTTAGGAGATACGCAGTATTTT. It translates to CASGLGDTQYF. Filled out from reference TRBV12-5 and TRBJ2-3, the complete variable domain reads DARVTQTPRHKVTEMGQEVTMRCQPILGHNTVFWYRQTMMQGLELLAYFRNRAPLDDSGMPKDRFSAEMPDATLATLKIQPSEPRDSAVYFCASGLGDTQYFGPGTRLTVL.

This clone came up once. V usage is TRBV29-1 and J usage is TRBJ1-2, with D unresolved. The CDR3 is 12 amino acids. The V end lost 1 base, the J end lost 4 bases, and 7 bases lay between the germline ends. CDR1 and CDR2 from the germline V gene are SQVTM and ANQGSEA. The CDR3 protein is CSVEGGFYGYTF. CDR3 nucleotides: TGCAGCGTTGAAGGGGGTTTCTATGGCTACACCTTC.

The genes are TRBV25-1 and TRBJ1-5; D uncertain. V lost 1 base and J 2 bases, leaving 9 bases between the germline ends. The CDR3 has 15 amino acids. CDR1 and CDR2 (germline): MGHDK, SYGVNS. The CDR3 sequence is CASSESGPGNQPQHF. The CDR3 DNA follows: TGTGCCAGCAGTGAATCTGGACCGGGCAATCAGCCCCAGCATTTT.

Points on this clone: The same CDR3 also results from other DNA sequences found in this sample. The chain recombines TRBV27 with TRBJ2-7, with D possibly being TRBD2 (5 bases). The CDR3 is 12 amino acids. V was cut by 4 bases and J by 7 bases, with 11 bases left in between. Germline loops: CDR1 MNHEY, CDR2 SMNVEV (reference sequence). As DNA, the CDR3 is TGTGCCAGCAGTTCAAGGACGGGAGAGCAGTACTTC. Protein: CASSSRTGEQYF.